Listed below are T cell receptor beta chains from one sample, sequenced in a study of T-cell reconstitution after alpha-beta-depleted transplantation in children. One entry per CDR3 protein results from TCRdb running MiXCR on the PCR reads. The sample lists about 610,000 distinct CDR3 sequences; roughly a tenth were seen once. This specimen consisted of PBMCs from the stem cell graft donor, obtained from the stem cell graft. Receptors originate from a human donor who donated a stem cell graft to a child with acute myeloid leukemia. The CDR3 runs from the conserved cysteine through the conserved F or W. Fields, in order: CDR3 DNA, CDR3 protein, V gene, clone size, D gene, J gene. The D gene is left open where the match is weak. Clone size appears in some rows only: once, few, many, or a class for an expanded clone.

CDR3 DNA: TGTGCCAGCAGCCCTACTCACGGGGAAGTGTACCAAGAGACCCAGTACTTC
CDR3 protein: CASSPTHGEVYQETQYF
V gene: TRBV7-9
clone size: .
D gene: .
J gene: TRBJ2-5

CDR3 DNA: TGTGCCACCAGTGATCGCAAGGGACTCACCTACGAGCAGTACTTC
CDR3 protein: CATSDRKGLTYEQYF
V gene: TRBV24-1
clone size: few
D gene: .
J gene: TRBJ2-7

CDR3 DNA: TGTGCCAGCAGCTTTACCTTTGCTAGCGGGGACAATGAGCAGTTCTTC
CDR3 protein: CASSFTFASGDNEQFF
V gene: TRBV7-9
clone size: few
D gene: TRBD2
J gene: TRBJ2-1

CDR3 DNA: TGCGCCAGCAGCTCGGACAGGCAGAAACTGTTTTTT
CDR3 protein: CASSSDRQKLFF
V gene: TRBV5-1
clone size: .
D gene: TRBD1
J gene: TRBJ1-4

CDR3 DNA: TGTGCCAGCAGTCCGCGGGAGGGAGTAGACAATGAGCAGTTCTTC
CDR3 protein: CASSPREGVDNEQFF
V gene: TRBV11-1
clone size: few
D gene: TRBD2
J gene: TRBJ2-1

CDR3 DNA: TGCAGCGTCACAGGGGACTCCATCTCTGGAAACACCATATATTTT
CDR3 protein: CSVTGDSISGNTIYF
V gene: TRBV29-1
clone size: .
D gene: TRBD1
J gene: TRBJ1-3

CDR3 DNA: TGCAGTGCTGCTCAGGGGGCCGGGGAGCTGTTTTTT
CDR3 protein: CSAAQGAGELFF
V gene: TRBV20-1
clone size: many
D gene: TRBD1
J gene: TRBJ2-2

CDR3 DNA: TGCGCCAGCAGCCAAGTCCGACTAGCGGGAGCCCTCAATGAGCAGTTCTTC
CDR3 protein: CASSQVRLAGALNEQFF
V gene: TRBV4-3
clone size: few
D gene: TRBD2
J gene: TRBJ2-1

CDR3 DNA: TGTGCCAGCAGCGTCGGGACTAGCGGGAGTAGAAATGAGCAGTTCTTC
CDR3 protein: CASSVGTSGSRNEQFF
V gene: TRBV12-1
clone size: .
D gene: .
J gene: TRBJ2-1

CDR3 DNA: TGTGCCACCGAACAAGAACTTAGCGGGAGCGGATACGAGCAGTACTTC
CDR3 protein: CATEQELSGSGYEQYF
V gene: TRBV10-3
clone size: .
D gene: TRBD2
J gene: TRBJ2-7

CDR3 DNA: TGCGCCAGCAGCTTTCAGGGCTGGACTGAAGCTTTCTTT
CDR3 protein: CASSFQGWTEAFF
V gene: TRBV5-1
clone size: .
D gene: .
J gene: TRBJ1-1

CDR3 DNA: TGCGCCAGCAGCCAAGTTCTCCCCTTAAGGACTAGCGGGAGTAATGAGCAGTTCTTC
CDR3 protein: CASSQVLPLRTSGSNEQFF
V gene: TRBV4-3
clone size: .
D gene: TRBD2
J gene: TRBJ2-1

CDR3 DNA: TGCGCCAGCAGCCAAGATCGGGGGTGGGACAATGAGCAGTTCTTC
CDR3 protein: CASSQDRGWDNEQFF
V gene: TRBV4-3
clone size: many
D gene: .
J gene: TRBJ2-1

CDR3 DNA: TGTGCCAGCAGTTACCTACAGGGTTCGGATGAGCAGTTCTTC
CDR3 protein: CASSYLQGSDEQFF
V gene: TRBV6-2/TRBV6-3
clone size: many
D gene: .
J gene: TRBJ2-1

CDR3 DNA: TGCAGCGTCGCTTTACAGGGGGACACTGAAGCTTTCTTT
CDR3 protein: CSVALQGDTEAFF
V gene: TRBV29-1
clone size: few
D gene: TRBD1
J gene: TRBJ1-1

CDR3 DNA: TGTGCCAGCAGTTCAATAGGTTCCCCCTTCGATGAGCAGTTCTTC
CDR3 protein: CASSSIGSPFDEQFF
V gene: TRBV6-5
clone size: many
D gene: .
J gene: TRBJ2-1

CDR3 DNA: TGCGCCAGCAGCTTGGAACAGGGCTCTGGAAACACCATATATTTT
CDR3 protein: CASSLEQGSGNTIYF
V gene: TRBV5-1
clone size: .
D gene: .
J gene: TRBJ1-3

CDR3 DNA: TGTGCCGTCCCCCGGGACAGCTATGAAAAACTGTTTTTT
CDR3 protein: CAVPRDSYEKLFF
V gene: TRBV30
clone size: .
D gene: TRBD1
J gene: TRBJ1-4

CDR3 DNA: TGTGCCAGCAGTTACCCCTGGGCGGGGGGATCTTTGAGCTCCTACAATGAGCAGTTCTTC
CDR3 protein: CASSYPWAGGSLSSYNEQFF
V gene: TRBV6-2/TRBV6-3
clone size: few
D gene: TRBD2
J gene: TRBJ2-1

CDR3 DNA: TGCAGTGCTAGAGGACAGGGGGCAGGTTCACCCCTCCACTTT
CDR3 protein: CSARGQGAGSPLHF
V gene: TRBV20-1
clone size: many
D gene: TRBD1
J gene: TRBJ1-6

CDR3 DNA: TGTGCCAGTAGTATCACGACTAGCGGGAGGAACCAAGAGACCCAGTACTTC
CDR3 protein: CASSITTSGRNQETQYF
V gene: TRBV19
clone size: many
D gene: TRBD2
J gene: TRBJ2-5

CDR3 DNA: TGTGCCAGCAGCGCAGACAGGATGAACACTGAAGCTTTCTTT
CDR3 protein: CASSADRMNTEAFF
V gene: TRBV9
clone size: many
D gene: .
J gene: TRBJ1-1

CDR3 DNA: TGTGCCAGCAGTTTCCCGTACACTCAGGGCTACACCTTC
CDR3 protein: CASSFPYTQGYTF
V gene: TRBV28
clone size: .
D gene: .
J gene: TRBJ1-2

CDR3 DNA: TGCAGCGTTGAAGACCCTCTAGCGTTGACCTACAATGAGCAGTTCTTC
CDR3 protein: CSVEDPLALTYNEQFF
V gene: TRBV29-1
clone size: many
D gene: .
J gene: TRBJ2-1

CDR3 DNA: TGCGCCAGCAAAGGATCCTACAATGAGCAGTTCTTC
CDR3 protein: CASKGSYNEQFF
V gene: TRBV5-1
clone size: many
D gene: .
J gene: TRBJ2-1

CDR3 DNA: TGTGCCAGCCTGGGGGTTGGCTACGAGCAGTACTTC
CDR3 protein: CASLGVGYEQYF
V gene: TRBV6-6
clone size: many
D gene: .
J gene: TRBJ2-7

CDR3 DNA: TGTGCCAGCAGTTACATGGACAGCTCCTACGAGCAGTACTTC
CDR3 protein: CASSYMDSSYEQYF
V gene: TRBV6-5
clone size: many
D gene: .
J gene: TRBJ2-7

CDR3 DNA: TGCAGCGCGACGGACGGGCTGTCTTCCTACGAGCAGTACTTC
CDR3 protein: CSATDGLSSYEQYF
V gene: TRBV29-1
clone size: few
D gene: .
J gene: TRBJ2-7

CDR3 DNA: TGCAGTGCCTCAACCGGGACTAGGACTAGCGGGAGGGGTGGTGAGCAGTTCTTC
CDR3 protein: CSASTGTRTSGRGGEQFF
V gene: TRBV20-1
clone size: .
D gene: TRBD2
J gene: TRBJ2-1

CDR3 DNA: TGTGCCAGCAGCGTAGGACAGACAGTCACAGATACGCAGTATTTT
CDR3 protein: CASSVGQTVTDTQYF
V gene: TRBV9
clone size: .
D gene: .
J gene: TRBJ2-3

CDR3 DNA: TGCAGTGCTAGAGATAGTGGTCTCCCTTTGGACGAGCAGTACTTC
CDR3 protein: CSARDSGLPLDEQYF
V gene: TRBV20-1
clone size: few
D gene: .
J gene: TRBJ2-7

CDR3 DNA: TGTGCCAGCAGATCCACGCGGGACAGAATAAACTATGGCTACACCTTC
CDR3 protein: CASRSTRDRINYGYTF
V gene: TRBV12-3/TRBV12-4
clone size: .
D gene: TRBD1
J gene: TRBJ1-2

CDR3 DNA: TGTGCCAGTAGTGGGGCCTATAGCAATCAGCCCCAGCATTTT
CDR3 protein: CASSGAYSNQPQHF
V gene: TRBV19
clone size: few
D gene: .
J gene: TRBJ1-5

CDR3 DNA: TGTGCCAGCAGCCCGGCGCGGCAGGGGAACACTGAAGCTTTCTTT
CDR3 protein: CASSPARQGNTEAFF
V gene: TRBV4-2
clone size: .
D gene: .
J gene: TRBJ1-1

CDR3 DNA: TGTGCCAGCTGCTTTGGGACTGAAGCTTTCTTT
CDR3 protein: CASCFGTEAFF
V gene: TRBV12-3/TRBV12-4
clone size: few
D gene: .
J gene: TRBJ1-1

CDR3 DNA: TGTGCCAGCAGCTTAGGGCCTAGCGGGAGGGCTGGGGAGCAGTTCTTC
CDR3 protein: CASSLGPSGRAGEQFF
V gene: TRBV7-3
clone size: .
D gene: TRBD2
J gene: TRBJ2-1

CDR3 DNA: TGCAGTGCTAGATCAGGACAGACCTACGAGCAGTACTTC
CDR3 protein: CSARSGQTYEQYF
V gene: TRBV20-1
clone size: many
D gene: .
J gene: TRBJ2-7

CDR3 DNA: TGCAGCGTGGGGGCTCCCTGGGAGGACACTGAAGCTTTCTTT
CDR3 protein: CSVGAPWEDTEAFF
V gene: TRBV29-1
clone size: many
D gene: .
J gene: TRBJ1-1

CDR3 DNA: TGTGCCAGTAATTCGGTAAGACTAGCGGTGAACACCGGGGAGCTGTTTTTT
CDR3 protein: CASNSVRLAVNTGELFF
V gene: TRBV19
clone size: few
D gene: TRBD2
J gene: TRBJ2-2

CDR3 DNA: TGCAGTGCTAGACGGCGGGACGAGAACATTCAGTACTTC
CDR3 protein: CSARRRDENIQYF
V gene: TRBV20-1
clone size: few
D gene: .
J gene: TRBJ2-4

CDR3 DNA: TGTGCCAGCAGGGTTGGAGGGATCGAGCAGTACTTC
CDR3 protein: CASRVGGIEQYF
V gene: TRBV2
clone size: .
D gene: .
J gene: TRBJ2-7

CDR3 DNA: TGTGCCAGCAGTCGTGCGGGGAGGACCGACACAGATACGCAGTATTTT
CDR3 protein: CASSRAGRTDTDTQYF
V gene: TRBV6-2/TRBV6-3
clone size: .
D gene: .
J gene: TRBJ2-3

CDR3 DNA: TGCAGTGCTAGAGTCAGGGAGAACACCGGGGAGCTGTTTTTT
CDR3 protein: CSARVRENTGELFF
V gene: TRBV20-1
clone size: many
D gene: .
J gene: TRBJ2-2

CDR3 DNA: TGTGCCAGCAGTGGGACCACTAGTGACCCGCAGTATTTT
CDR3 protein: CASSGTTSDPQYF
V gene: TRBV6-1
clone size: many
D gene: .
J gene: TRBJ2-3

CDR3 DNA: TGCAGCGTTACAGGGCTGACTGAAGCTTTCTTT
CDR3 protein: CSVTGLTEAFF
V gene: TRBV29-1
clone size: few
D gene: .
J gene: TRBJ1-1

CDR3 DNA: TGTGCCAGCACATTCTGGGGAGCCAAAAACATTCAGTACTTC
CDR3 protein: CASTFWGAKNIQYF
V gene: TRBV28
clone size: .
D gene: .
J gene: TRBJ2-4

CDR3 DNA: TGCAGTGCTAGAGATTCAGGGCCGCGGTACTCCTACGAGCAGTACTTC
CDR3 protein: CSARDSGPRYSYEQYF
V gene: TRBV20-1
clone size: .
D gene: .
J gene: TRBJ2-7

CDR3 DNA: TGCAGTGCGGGACAGGGTTGGACTGAAGCTTTCTTT
CDR3 protein: CSAGQGWTEAFF
V gene: TRBV20-1
clone size: .
D gene: TRBD1
J gene: TRBJ1-1

CDR3 DNA: TGTGCCATCAGTGAGGAGGTAGCGGGAGGGCCGGCAGATACGCAGTATTTT
CDR3 protein: CAISEEVAGGPADTQYF
V gene: TRBV10-3
clone size: few
D gene: TRBD2
J gene: TRBJ2-3

CDR3 DNA: TGTGCCAGCTCACCCACGGTATCGGATGTTAACACCGGGGAGCTGTTTTTT
CDR3 protein: CASSPTVSDVNTGELFF
V gene: TRBV18
clone size: .
D gene: .
J gene: TRBJ2-2

CDR3 DNA: TGCGCCAGCAGCCCAGACAGGGGCGGAGAAAAACTGTTTTTT
CDR3 protein: CASSPDRGGEKLFF
V gene: TRBV5-1
clone size: few
D gene: TRBD1
J gene: TRBJ1-4